A selection of T cell receptor beta chains follows, all from one sample in a study of blood T cell repertoires in COVID-19. TCRdb's copy holds only in-frame clones and misses some; the assay was immunoSEQ multiplex PCR. In the table there are 120,000 to 150,000 clones, about 89% of which are singletons. The sequenced material came from peripheral blood. The receptors were sampled from a man in his fifties who had recovered from COVID-19. Each CDR3 is given with its conserved first and last residue. The D gene is left open where the match is weak. Expanded clones are given a class, and other clones once, few, many or no size at all.

CDR3nt: TGTGCCAGCAGCTGGATGACAGGGGAGAATGAAAAACTGTTTTTT
CDR3aa: CASSWMTGENEKLFF
j_gene: TRBJ1-4
d_gene: TRBD1
abundance: .
v_gene: TRBV7-8

CDR3nt: TGTGCCAGCAGCCCCCGGCCACTAGCGGGGTTGGAGACCCAGTACTTC
CDR3aa: CASSPRPLAGLETQYF
j_gene: TRBJ2-5
d_gene: TRBD2
abundance: .
v_gene: TRBV7-2

CDR3nt: TGTGCCAGTAGTAATGCCCAGGTGGAGGCACCCCTCCACTTT
CDR3aa: CASSNAQVEAPLHF
j_gene: TRBJ1-6
d_gene: .
abundance: .
v_gene: TRBV19

CDR3nt: TGTGCCAGTAGTCCCGCCGGGACAGGGGGAAATTCACCCCTCCACTTT
CDR3aa: CASSPAGTGGNSPLHF
j_gene: TRBJ1-6
d_gene: TRBD1
abundance: .
v_gene: TRBV19

CDR3nt: TGTGCCTGGAGTCAACAGGGGGTGGCACCCCTCCACTTT
CDR3aa: CAWSQQGVAPLHF
j_gene: TRBJ1-6
d_gene: TRBD1
abundance: .
v_gene: TRBV30

CDR3nt: TGTGCCAGCAGCCTTTCGGGTTCTTCGTTGGGAGAGACCCAGTACTTC
CDR3aa: CASSLSGSSLGETQYF
j_gene: TRBJ2-5
d_gene: .
abundance: .
v_gene: TRBV27

CDR3nt: TGTGCCAGCAGCTTGGGGGGCTATGAGCAGTTCTTC
CDR3aa: CASSLGGYEQFF
j_gene: TRBJ2-1
d_gene: .
abundance: .
v_gene: TRBV5-4

CDR3nt: TGTGCCAGCAGTTCTATAGCGGGGGGGCCAATCACAGATACGCAGTATTTT
CDR3aa: CASSSIAGGPITDTQYF
j_gene: TRBJ2-3
d_gene: TRBD2
abundance: .
v_gene: TRBV27

CDR3nt: TGTGCCAGCCTCAGGCGAGGACAGAAAGAGACCCAGTACTTC
CDR3aa: CASLRRGQKETQYF
j_gene: TRBJ2-5
d_gene: .
abundance: .
v_gene: TRBV18

CDR3nt: TGTGCCATCAGTGGACAGGGGAACACCGGGGAGCTGTTTTTT
CDR3aa: CAISGQGNTGELFF
j_gene: TRBJ2-2
d_gene: TRBD1
abundance: .
v_gene: TRBV10-3

CDR3nt: TGTGCTAGTGGTCCACGGCAAGAGACCCAGTACTTC
CDR3aa: CASGPRQETQYF
j_gene: TRBJ2-5
d_gene: .
abundance: .
v_gene: TRBV12-5

CDR3nt: TGTGCCTGGAGCACAGGGGGGGCCGGGGGCAGTTTCTTC
CDR3aa: CAWSTGGAGGSFF
j_gene: TRBJ2-7
d_gene: .
abundance: .
v_gene: TRBV30

CDR3nt: TGTGCCAGCAGTCCCCGCCTGGGGCCCCGAAGGAACAACTACGAGCAGTACTTC
CDR3aa: CASSPRLGPRRNNYEQYF
j_gene: TRBJ2-7
d_gene: .
abundance: .
v_gene: TRBV6-2/TRBV6-3

CDR3nt: TGCAGCGTTACTCAGGGGGGAAACTATGGCTACACCTTC
CDR3aa: CSVTQGGNYGYTF
j_gene: TRBJ1-2
d_gene: TRBD1
abundance: .
v_gene: TRBV29-1

CDR3nt: TGTGCCAGTAGTATACGGGCGGGGTACGAGCAGTACTTC
CDR3aa: CASSIRAGYEQYF
j_gene: TRBJ2-7
d_gene: .
abundance: .
v_gene: TRBV19

CDR3nt: TGTGCCAGCAACAACAGGGCCTCGGGCTCAGGATATGGCTACACCTTC
CDR3aa: CASNNRASGSGYGYTF
j_gene: TRBJ1-2
d_gene: .
abundance: .
v_gene: TRBV5-4

CDR3nt: TGTGCCAGCAGCCCCCGACTGGCTCCTCAAGAGACCCAGTACTTC
CDR3aa: CASSPRLAPQETQYF
j_gene: TRBJ2-5
d_gene: .
abundance: .
v_gene: TRBV11-2

CDR3nt: TGCGCCAGCAGCCAGGCACGGAGGGGTGAGCAGTTCTTC
CDR3aa: CASSQARRGEQFF
j_gene: TRBJ2-1
d_gene: .
abundance: .
v_gene: TRBV4-3

CDR3nt: TGTGCCAGCAGTAACAGGGGGAGCGGTTCACCCCTCCACTTT
CDR3aa: CASSNRGSGSPLHF
j_gene: TRBJ1-6
d_gene: TRBD1
abundance: few
v_gene: TRBV2

CDR3nt: TGTGCCAGCAGTGACTCAGGGGTCAATCAGCCCCAGCATTTT
CDR3aa: CASSDSGVNQPQHF
j_gene: TRBJ1-5
d_gene: .
abundance: .
v_gene: TRBV6-5

CDR3nt: TGTGCCAGCAGCTTGGAACAGCCCTATGGCTACACCTTC
CDR3aa: CASSLEQPYGYTF
j_gene: TRBJ1-2
d_gene: .
abundance: .
v_gene: TRBV5-6

CDR3nt: TGCAGTGTGGGTTCAGGAAAACTGTTTTTT
CDR3aa: CSVGSGKLFF
j_gene: TRBJ1-4
d_gene: .
abundance: once
v_gene: TRBV20-1

CDR3nt: TGTGCCAGCAGCGGGGATCAGGGGAAGGGTTCACCCCTCCACTTT
CDR3aa: CASSGDQGKGSPLHF
j_gene: TRBJ1-6
d_gene: .
abundance: .
v_gene: TRBV7-8

CDR3nt: TGTGCCAGCAGCCTTAGCGGGGGGCAAGAGACCCAGTACTTC
CDR3aa: CASSLSGGQETQYF
j_gene: TRBJ2-5
d_gene: TRBD2
abundance: .
v_gene: TRBV3-1/TRBV3-2

CDR3nt: TGCGCCAGCAGCCAAGATGTAGTGTATGAGCAGTTCTTC
CDR3aa: CASSQDVVYEQFF
j_gene: TRBJ2-1
d_gene: .
abundance: .
v_gene: TRBV4-1

CDR3nt: TGTGCCAGCAGCCAAGAAGCGCGTTTGGGCAGCGGCCGCTATGGCTACACCTTC
CDR3aa: CASSQEARLGSGRYGYTF
j_gene: TRBJ1-2
d_gene: .
abundance: .
v_gene: TRBV3-1/TRBV3-2

CDR3nt: TGTGCCAGCAGCCAAGATCGGGGCAGGGGCTCTGAAGCTTTCTTT
CDR3aa: CASSQDRGRGSEAFF
j_gene: TRBJ1-1
d_gene: .
abundance: .
v_gene: TRBV4-2